The rows below give T cell receptor beta chains drawn from one sample of a study of beta chain features in type 1 diabetes. The data were produced by immunoSEQ multiplex PCR, yet TCRdb's version contains in-frame clones alone and is incomplete. The sample comprises 45,000 to 65,000 clones, about 47% of which are singletons, and 2% to 3% rests with the top ten. Input material: Tregs from blood. These receptor sequences come from a middle-aged woman with type 1 diabetes. CDR3s include the opening cysteine and the closing phenylalanine or tryptophan. Fields, in order: clone size, V gene, D gene, J gene, CDR3 protein, CDR3 DNA. The D gene is left open where the match is weak. For some rows the clone size is stated as once, few or many, or as a class when expanded; others skip it.

size: -; V: TRBV7-2; D: TRBD1; J: TRBJ2-1; CDR3: CASSQQGDNEQFF; DNA: TGTGCCAGCAGCCAACAGGGGGACAATGAGCAGTTCTTC
size: -; V: TRBV7-2; D: TRBD1; J: TRBJ1-6; CDR3: CASSEDRGLSPLHF; DNA: TGTGCCAGCAGCGAGGACAGGGGGCTTTCACCCCTCCACTTT
size: -; V: TRBV5-1; D: -; J: TRBJ2-6; CDR3: CASSLDSSGANVLTF; DNA: TGCGCCAGCAGCCTTGACAGCTCTGGGGCCAACGTCCTGACTTTC
size: few; V: TRBV18; D: TRBD1; J: TRBJ1-4; CDR3: CASSPGTANEKLFF; DNA: TGTGCCAGCTCACCCGGGACAGCTAATGAAAAACTGTTTTTT
size: -; V: TRBV19; D: TRBD1; J: TRBJ1-5; CDR3: CASSPTGGREQPQHF; DNA: TGTGCCAGTAGCCCAACAGGGGGAAGAGAGCAGCCCCAGCATTTT
size: -; V: TRBV7-9; D: TRBD1; J: TRBJ1-2; CDR3: CASSSPDRGIYGYTF; DNA: TGTGCCAGCAGCTCACCGGACAGGGGGATTTATGGCTACACCTTC
size: few; V: TRBV4-3; D: -; J: TRBJ1-3; CDR3: CASSGGAGPSFSGNTIYF; DNA: TGCGCCAGCAGCGGAGGCGCAGGTCCCTCTTTCTCTGGAAACACCATATATTTT
size: -; V: TRBV19; D: -; J: TRBJ2-3; CDR3: CASSIGGRGTDTQYF; DNA: TGTGCCAGTAGTATAGGGGGCCGGGGCACAGATACGCAGTATTTT
size: -; V: TRBV29-1; D: -; J: TRBJ2-2; CDR3: CSGGQITGELFF; DNA: TGCAGCGGAGGGCAGATCACCGGGGAGCTGTTTTTT
size: -; V: TRBV2; D: -; J: TRBJ2-1; CDR3: CASSEERGPRNEQFF; DNA: TGTGCCAGCAGTGAAGAAAGAGGTCCTAGGAATGAGCAGTTCTTC
size: -; V: TRBV28; D: TRBD1; J: TRBJ2-3; CDR3: CASSLTGGAGTDTQYF; DNA: TGTGCCAGCAGTCTTACAGGGGGCGCTGGCACAGATACGCAGTATTTT
size: -; V: TRBV5-5; D: TRBD1; J: TRBJ2-5; CDR3: CASSGTGGKETQYF; DNA: TGTGCCAGCAGCGGGACAGGGGGCAAAGAGACCCAGTACTTC
size: -; V: TRBV28; D: TRBD2; J: TRBJ2-7; CDR3: CASRGGLAGASIYEQYF; DNA: TGTGCCAGCAGGGGGGGGCTAGCGGGAGCCTCCATCTACGAGCAGTACTTC
size: -; V: TRBV7-2; D: TRBD2; J: TRBJ2-7; CDR3: CASSLSGPGLANYEQYF; DNA: TGTGCCAGCAGCTTAAGCGGTCCCGGACTAGCGAACTACGAGCAGTACTTC
size: -; V: TRBV28; D: -; J: TRBJ1-1; CDR3: CASSLGGIPGRTEAFF; DNA: TGTGCCAGCAGTTTAGGGGGTATTCCGGGGAGGACTGAAGCTTTCTTT
size: -; V: TRBV4-1; D: -; J: TRBJ2-3; CDR3: CASSQVTRPADTQYF; DNA: TGCGCCAGCAGCCAAGTCACTAGACCAGCAGATACGCAGTATTTT
size: once; V: TRBV5-1; D: -; J: TRBJ2-7; CDR3: CASSSGTDSYEQYF; DNA: TGCGCCAGCAGCTCTGGGACTGATTCCTACGAGCAGTACTTC
size: -; V: TRBV9; D: -; J: TRBJ1-2; CDR3: CASSRSQQGYGYTF; DNA: TGTGCCAGCAGCCGCAGCCAACAGGGTTATGGCTACACCTTC
size: -; V: TRBV4-1; D: TRBD1; J: TRBJ1-5; CDR3: CASSQVVRGPWQPQHF; DNA: TGCGCCAGCAGCCAAGTTGTAAGGGGGCCTTGGCAGCCCCAGCATTTT
size: -; V: TRBV6-1; D: -; J: TRBJ2-7; CDR3: CASVGRGRGEQYF; DNA: TGTGCCAGCGTGGGGCGGGGGCGAGGGGAGCAGTACTTC
size: once; V: TRBV4-1; D: -; J: TRBJ1-6; CDR3: CASSQEYRTSPLHF; DNA: TGCGCCAGCAGCCAAGAGTACAGGACTTCACCCCTCCACTTT
size: once; V: TRBV6-6; D: -; J: TRBJ1-1; CDR3: CASSTPRGGPEPTAFF; DNA: TGTGCCAGCAGCACCCCTAGGGGGGGCCCTGAACCGACAGCTTTCTTT
size: -; V: TRBV19; D: -; J: TRBJ1-1; CDR3: CASSVQSVNTEAFF; DNA: TGTGCCAGCTCGGTCCAATCCGTGAACACTGAAGCTTTCTTT
size: -; V: TRBV27; D: TRBD1; J: TRBJ2-6; CDR3: CASSLSRGLGANVLTF; DNA: TGTGCCAGCAGTTTAAGCAGGGGGCTAGGGGCCAACGTCCTGACTTTC
size: -; V: TRBV7-9; D: TRBD2; J: TRBJ2-7; CDR3: CASSLSAGDKYF; DNA: TGTGCCAGCAGCTTATCAGCGGGAGACAAGTACTTC
size: few; V: TRBV12-5; D: -; J: TRBJ2-1; CDR3: CASGLGQDNEQFF; DNA: TGTGCTAGTGGCTTAGGTCAGGACAATGAGCAGTTCTTC
size: few; V: TRBV6-1; D: -; J: TRBJ2-3; CDR3: CASSSGLRDTQYF; DNA: TGTGCCAGCAGCTCGGGACTCAGAGATACGCAGTATTTT
size: few; V: TRBV28; D: -; J: TRBJ2-1; CDR3: CASSLGSPSSYNEQFF; DNA: TGTGCCAGCAGTTTAGGTAGCCCGAGCTCCTACAATGAGCAGTTCTTC
size: -; V: TRBV30; D: -; J: TRBJ2-3; CDR3: CAWTLRDTQYF; DNA: TGTGCCTGGACCCTGAGAGATACGCAGTATTTT
size: -; V: TRBV20-1; D: TRBD1; J: TRBJ1-1; CDR3: CSAIQGTGAFF; DNA: TGCAGTGCTATACAGGGGACTGGGGCTTTCTTT
size: -; V: TRBV7-2; D: -; J: TRBJ1-2; CDR3: CASSPSVHPGGYTF; DNA: TGTGCCAGCAGCCCGAGCGTGCATCCGGGAGGCTACACCTTC
size: -; V: TRBV7-9; D: -; J: TRBJ2-1; CDR3: CASTRGGGDNEQFF; DNA: TGTGCCAGCACTCGAGGGGGTGGGGACAATGAGCAGTTCTTC
size: few; V: TRBV28; D: -; J: TRBJ2-3; CDR3: CASSFGQGPSTDTQYF; DNA: TGTGCCAGCAGTTTTGGTCAGGGGCCTAGCACAGATACGCAGTATTTT
size: -; V: TRBV11-2; D: -; J: TRBJ1-2; CDR3: CASSLWGEYGYTF; DNA: TGTGCCAGCAGCTTATGGGGGGAGTATGGCTACACCTTC
size: -; V: TRBV4-3; D: -; J: TRBJ2-1; CDR3: CASSLLAGNEQFF; DNA: TGCGCCAGCAGCCTATTAGCCGGGAATGAGCAGTTCTTC
size: once; V: TRBV6-1; D: -; J: TRBJ1-1; CDR3: CASSEVWQANTEAFF; DNA: TGTGCCAGCAGTGAAGTTTGGCAGGCGAACACTGAAGCTTTCTTT
size: few; V: TRBV5-1; D: -; J: TRBJ1-1; CDR3: CASSLVGGLNTEAFF; DNA: TGCGCCAGCAGCTTGGTTGGCGGGCTGAACACTGAAGCTTTCTTT
size: medium-sized; V: TRBV7-9; D: TRBD2; J: TRBJ2-3; CDR3: CASSTAAGVQDTQYF; DNA: TGTGCCAGCAGCACGGCGGCGGGAGTCCAAGATACGCAGTATTTT
size: few; V: TRBV5-1; D: -; J: TRBJ1-1; CDR3: CASSPNFIDTEAFF; DNA: TGCGCCAGCAGCCCCAATTTCATAGACACTGAAGCTTTCTTT
size: few; V: TRBV7-8; D: TRBD1; J: TRBJ1-1; CDR3: CASSLGQGYTEAFF; DNA: TGTGCCAGCAGCTTAGGACAGGGATACACTGAAGCTTTCTTT
size: -; V: TRBV28; D: TRBD1; J: TRBJ2-2; CDR3: CASSPDRVHTGELFF; DNA: TGTGCCAGCAGCCCCGACAGGGTGCACACCGGGGAGCTGTTTTTT
size: few; V: TRBV6-5; D: -; J: TRBJ1-2; CDR3: CASSYGSTDGYTF; DNA: TGTGCCAGCAGTTACGGTTCTACTGATGGCTACACCTTC
size: few; V: TRBV27; D: -; J: TRBJ1-1; CDR3: CASSLLGGVEAFF; DNA: TGTGCCAGCAGTTTACTGGGGGGAGTCGAAGCTTTCTTT
size: -; V: TRBV18; D: -; J: TRBJ2-1; CDR3: CASSPPGAGVREQFF; DNA: TGTGCCAGCTCACCACCGGGGGCAGGGGTCCGTGAGCAGTTCTTC
size: -; V: TRBV14; D: TRBD1; J: TRBJ1-5; CDR3: CASSGQEDQPQHF; DNA: TGTGCCAGCAGTGGACAGGAGGATCAGCCCCAGCATTTT
size: few; V: TRBV5-1; D: -; J: TRBJ2-1; CDR3: CASRTGLGTGSYNEQFF; DNA: TGCGCCAGCAGGACAGGCCTCGGGACGGGTTCCTACAATGAGCAGTTCTTC
size: once; V: TRBV7-8; D: TRBD1; J: TRBJ1-5; CDR3: CASSFQGDQPQHF; DNA: TGTGCCAGCAGCTTTCAGGGGGATCAGCCCCAGCATTTT
size: few; V: TRBV2; D: TRBD1; J: TRBJ2-6; CDR3: CASTWTGIDVLTF; DNA: TGTGCCAGCACCTGGACAGGGATAGACGTCCTGACTTTC
size: few; V: TRBV6-6; D: TRBD1; J: TRBJ2-1; CDR3: CASSYWTGDNEQFF; DNA: TGTGCCAGCAGTTATTGGACAGGAGACAATGAGCAGTTCTTC
size: -; V: TRBV7-9; D: TRBD1; J: TRBJ1-1; CDR3: CASSWTGEAFF; DNA: TGTGCCAGCAGCTGGACAGGGGAGGCTTTCTTT
size: -; V: TRBV5-1; D: -; J: TRBJ2-1; CDR3: CASSFSVYSYNEQFF; DNA: TGCGCCAGCAGCTTCAGCGTTTACTCCTACAATGAGCAGTTCTTC
size: -; V: TRBV5-7; D: -; J: TRBJ1-4; CDR3: CASGIYLGDWTNEKLFF; DNA: TGTGCCAGCGGGATCTACTTAGGGGATTGGACTAATGAAAAACTGTTTTTT
size: few; V: TRBV7-2; D: TRBD1; J: TRBJ1-1; CDR3: CASRFRQGNTEAFF; DNA: TGTGCCAGCAGGTTCAGACAGGGTAACACTGAAGCTTTCTTT